This T cell receptor (beta chain) was captured in a study of cytomegalovirus exposure and HLA in healthy donors. Unrecorded immune exposure was likely among donors, who were nominally healthy when sampled. The germline gives CDR1 LGHNA, CDR2 YSLEER. The CDR3 totals 16 residues. J was trimmed by 2 bases and V by 0 bases; bases with no gene match: 6. This PCR relied on a set of 60 Vbeta primers and 13 Jbeta primers. Repertoires were generated with immunoSEQ multiplex PCR, while TCRdb's copy carries only in-frame clones and drops some. The table has approximately 120,000 clones, 77% seen once; the top ten hold about a tenth.

Sequencing was performed on PBMCs. The sequence was obtained from a man aged 35-49 years in good health and CMV-seropositive. The V and J genes are TRBV4-3 and TRBJ2-7; TRBD2 aligns across 8 bases. DNA of the CDR3: TGCGCCAGCAGCCAAGATCCGGGGGGGATCACCTACGAGCAGTACTTC. This sequence encodes CASSQDPGGITYEQYF.